This T cell receptor (beta chain) was found in a study of human T cells and chemical hapten exposure. Time point in this sample: pre-sensitization, week 0. Treatment reported: therapeutic diphenylcyclopropenone sensitization with weekly scalp DPC. Unmatched junction bases numbered 7, after V lost 5 bases and J lost 5 bases. The CDR3 runs to 14 residues. CDR1 and CDR2 from the germline V gene are DFQATT and SNEGSKA (reference sequence). TCRdb ran MiXCR on the RACE reads and lists one entry per CDR3 protein. The sample has around 180,000 distinct CDR3 sequences; approximately 31% are singletons. Study-level points and caveats: Donor immune responses may differ from healthy people's, since all donors had alopecia.

In this sample, this clonotype turned up once. The antigen remains unidentified. Here the sequenced sample was whole blood, taken in connection with sensitization to the hapten diphenylcyclopropenone (DPC). The source is a woman aged 25-40 years with alopecia areata. Some clones in this sample may be carry-over from other donors' samples. The gene calls are TRBV20-1 and TRBJ2-3, with 10 bases lining up with TRBD1. This CDR3 is CSAPTGGSGDTQYF. The CDR3 coding sequence is TGCAGTGCTCCGACAGGGGGCTCCGGAGATACGCAGTATTTT.